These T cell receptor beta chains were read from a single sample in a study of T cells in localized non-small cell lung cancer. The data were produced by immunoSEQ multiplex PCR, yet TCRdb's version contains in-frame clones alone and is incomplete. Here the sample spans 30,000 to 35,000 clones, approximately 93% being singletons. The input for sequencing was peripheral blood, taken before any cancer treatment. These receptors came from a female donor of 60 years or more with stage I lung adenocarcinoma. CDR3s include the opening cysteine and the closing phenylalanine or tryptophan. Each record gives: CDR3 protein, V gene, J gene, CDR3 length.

cdr3_aa: CASSRDRDGYTF
v_call: TRBV6-6
j_call: TRBJ1-2
cdr3_length: 12

cdr3_aa: CASGYRELGTEAFF
v_call: TRBV27
j_call: TRBJ1-1
cdr3_length: 14

cdr3_aa: CASSLGQGMAIGQFF
v_call: TRBV5-6
j_call: TRBJ2-1
cdr3_length: 15

cdr3_aa: CASSPPGDRNEQFF
v_call: TRBV18
j_call: TRBJ2-1
cdr3_length: 14

cdr3_aa: CASSFTGAYGYTF
v_call: TRBV6-5
j_call: TRBJ1-2
cdr3_length: 13

cdr3_aa: CASSLDKPSGNTIYF
v_call: TRBV5-1
j_call: TRBJ1-3
cdr3_length: 15

cdr3_aa: CASSLSGRVGYTF
v_call: TRBV27
j_call: TRBJ1-2
cdr3_length: 13

cdr3_aa: CASSLSPGQGYGYTF
v_call: TRBV27
j_call: TRBJ1-2
cdr3_length: 15

cdr3_aa: CASSSTSGAGTDTQYF
v_call: TRBV7-2
j_call: TRBJ2-3
cdr3_length: 16

cdr3_aa: CASSQQGYNEQFF
v_call: TRBV4-3
j_call: TRBJ2-1
cdr3_length: 13

cdr3_aa: CASSYRRTSGFGEETQYF
v_call: TRBV19
j_call: TRBJ2-5
cdr3_length: 18

cdr3_aa: CAWRSSGVGEQYF
v_call: TRBV30
j_call: TRBJ2-7
cdr3_length: 13

cdr3_aa: CASSQSQGRTEAFF
v_call: TRBV11-3
j_call: TRBJ1-1
cdr3_length: 14

cdr3_aa: CASSAQGLRNSPLHF
v_call: TRBV7-8
j_call: TRBJ1-6
cdr3_length: 15

cdr3_aa: CASSRQGVGDTQYF
v_call: TRBV10-1
j_call: TRBJ2-3
cdr3_length: 14

cdr3_aa: CASSSGQGGEKLFF
v_call: TRBV28
j_call: TRBJ1-4
cdr3_length: 14

cdr3_aa: CASRPGTGSNSPLHF
v_call: TRBV27
j_call: TRBJ1-6
cdr3_length: 15

cdr3_aa: CATGTGYLGGYTF
v_call: TRBV19
j_call: TRBJ1-2
cdr3_length: 13

cdr3_aa: CASSFQGMSGYTF
v_call: TRBV7-9
j_call: TRBJ1-2
cdr3_length: 13

cdr3_aa: CAWKAGRGSSYTF
v_call: TRBV30
j_call: TRBJ1-2
cdr3_length: 13

cdr3_aa: CAIGGVSYNEQFF
v_call: TRBV10-3
j_call: TRBJ2-1
cdr3_length: 13

cdr3_aa: CASLPGQGSETQYF
v_call: TRBV18
j_call: TRBJ2-5
cdr3_length: 14

cdr3_aa: CASKFSGRMGTDTQYF
v_call: TRBV5-4
j_call: TRBJ2-3
cdr3_length: 16

cdr3_aa: CASSQEGTSGGLDTQYF
v_call: TRBV4-2
j_call: TRBJ2-3
cdr3_length: 17

cdr3_aa: CASSIGLAGGGDTQYF
v_call: TRBV9
j_call: TRBJ2-3
cdr3_length: 16

cdr3_aa: CASSEGATLGFYEQYF
v_call: TRBV10-1
j_call: TRBJ2-7
cdr3_length: 16

cdr3_aa: CATVRGDTDTQYF
v_call: TRBV10-3
j_call: TRBJ2-3
cdr3_length: 13

cdr3_aa: CASEPRTGCTDTQYF
v_call: TRBV21-1
j_call: TRBJ2-3
cdr3_length: 15